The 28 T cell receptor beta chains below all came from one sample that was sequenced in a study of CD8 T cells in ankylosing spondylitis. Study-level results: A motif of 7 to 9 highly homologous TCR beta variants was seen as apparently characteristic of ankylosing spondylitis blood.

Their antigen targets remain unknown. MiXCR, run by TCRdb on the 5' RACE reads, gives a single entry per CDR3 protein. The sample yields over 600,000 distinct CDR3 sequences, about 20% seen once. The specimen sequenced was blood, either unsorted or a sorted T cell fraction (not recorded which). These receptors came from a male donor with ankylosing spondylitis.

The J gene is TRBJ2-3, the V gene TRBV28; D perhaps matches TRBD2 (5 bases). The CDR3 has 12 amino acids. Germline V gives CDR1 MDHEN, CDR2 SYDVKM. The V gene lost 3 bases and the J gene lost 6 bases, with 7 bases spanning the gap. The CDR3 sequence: CASSLRDDTQYF. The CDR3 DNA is TGTGCCAGCAGTTTGAGGGATGATACGCAGTATTTT.

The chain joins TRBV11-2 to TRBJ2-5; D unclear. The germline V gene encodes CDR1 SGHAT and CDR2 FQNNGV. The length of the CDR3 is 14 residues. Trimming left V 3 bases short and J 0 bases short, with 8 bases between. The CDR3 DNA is TGTGCCAGCAGCTTTAGTCCAGACCAAGAGACCCAGTACTTC. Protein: CASSFSPDQETQYF.

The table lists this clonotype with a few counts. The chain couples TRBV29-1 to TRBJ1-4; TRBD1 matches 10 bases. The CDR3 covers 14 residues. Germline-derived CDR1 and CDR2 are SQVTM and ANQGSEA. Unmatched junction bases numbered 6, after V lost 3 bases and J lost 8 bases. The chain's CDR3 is CSVESGTGDEKLFF. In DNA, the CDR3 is TGCAGCGTTGAGTCCGGGACAGGGGACGAAAAACTGTTTTTT.

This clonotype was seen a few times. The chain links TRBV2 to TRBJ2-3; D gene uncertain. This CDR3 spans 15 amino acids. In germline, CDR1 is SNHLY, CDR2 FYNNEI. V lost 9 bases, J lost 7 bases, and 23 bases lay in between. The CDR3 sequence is CARRQVPTPDNTQYF. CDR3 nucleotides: TGTGCCAGGCGGCAGGTACCCACCCCTGACAATACGCAGTATTTT. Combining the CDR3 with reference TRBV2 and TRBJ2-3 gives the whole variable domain EPEVTQTPSHQVTQMGQEVILRCVPISNHLYFYWYRQILGQKVEFLVSFYNNEISEKSEIFDDQFSVERPDGSNFTLKIRSTKLEDSAMYFCARRQVPTPDNTQYFGPGTRLTVL.

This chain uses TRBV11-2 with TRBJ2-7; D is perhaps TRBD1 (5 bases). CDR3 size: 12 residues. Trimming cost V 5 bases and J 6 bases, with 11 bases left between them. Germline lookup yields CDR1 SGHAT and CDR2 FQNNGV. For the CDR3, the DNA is TGTGCCAGCAGCGGGGCAGGCAGCGAGCAGTACTTC. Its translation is CASSGAGSEQYF.

The CDR3, as DNA: TGCGCCAGCAGCCAGACCGGGACTAGCGGGGTATCGGGGGGGCAGTTCTTC. This gives the protein CASSQTGTSGVSGGQFF. This chain connects TRBV4-1 to TRBJ2-1, with 13 bases identical to TRBD2. Germline V gene lookup returns CDR1 MGHRA and CDR2 YSYEKL. This CDR3 has 17 residues. Trimming took 3 bases from V and 12 from J; bases not matched to a gene: 14.

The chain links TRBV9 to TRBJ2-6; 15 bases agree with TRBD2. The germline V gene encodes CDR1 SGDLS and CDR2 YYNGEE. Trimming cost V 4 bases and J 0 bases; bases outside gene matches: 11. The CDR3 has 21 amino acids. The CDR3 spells CASSPHGLAGGVGSGANVLTF. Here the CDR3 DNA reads TGTGCCAGCAGCCCTCACGGACTAGCGGGAGGGGTTGGCTCTGGGGCCAACGTCCTGACTTTC.

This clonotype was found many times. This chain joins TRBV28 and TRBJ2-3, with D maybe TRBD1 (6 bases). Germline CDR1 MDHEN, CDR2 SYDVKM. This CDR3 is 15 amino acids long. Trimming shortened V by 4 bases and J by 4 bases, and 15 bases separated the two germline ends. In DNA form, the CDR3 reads TGTGCCAGCAGTTCCCCGGCACAGGGAGCAGATACGCAGTATTTT. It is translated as CASSSPAQGADTQYF.

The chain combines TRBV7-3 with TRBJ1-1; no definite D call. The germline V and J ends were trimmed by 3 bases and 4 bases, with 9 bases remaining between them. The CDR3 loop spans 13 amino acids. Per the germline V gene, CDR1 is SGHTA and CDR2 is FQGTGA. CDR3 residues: CASSLTFSTEAFF. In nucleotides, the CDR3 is TGTGCCAGCAGCTTGACGTTTAGCACTGAAGCTTTCTTT.

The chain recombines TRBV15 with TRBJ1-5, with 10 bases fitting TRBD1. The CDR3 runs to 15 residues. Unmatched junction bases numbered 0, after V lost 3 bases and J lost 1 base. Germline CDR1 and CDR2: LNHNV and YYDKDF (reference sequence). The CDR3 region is CATSRGQGSNQPQHF. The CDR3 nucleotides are TGTGCCACCAGCAGGGGACAGGGGAGCAATCAGCCCCAGCATTTT.

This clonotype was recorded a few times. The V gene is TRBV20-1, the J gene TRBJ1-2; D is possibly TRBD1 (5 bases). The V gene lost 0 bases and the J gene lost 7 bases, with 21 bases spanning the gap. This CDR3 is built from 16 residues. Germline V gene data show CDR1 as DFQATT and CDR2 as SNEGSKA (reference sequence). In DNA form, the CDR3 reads TGCAGTGCTAGAGAGTTTCAGGGAATGTTTAGCCGTGGCTACACCTTC. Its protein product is CSAREFQGMFSRGYTF.

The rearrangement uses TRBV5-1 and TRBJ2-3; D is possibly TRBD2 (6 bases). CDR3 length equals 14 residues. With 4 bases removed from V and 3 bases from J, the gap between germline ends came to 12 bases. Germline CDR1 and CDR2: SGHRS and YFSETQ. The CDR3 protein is CASSAASVTDTQYF. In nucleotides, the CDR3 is TGCGCCAGCAGCGCGGCTAGCGTTACAGATACGCAGTATTTT.

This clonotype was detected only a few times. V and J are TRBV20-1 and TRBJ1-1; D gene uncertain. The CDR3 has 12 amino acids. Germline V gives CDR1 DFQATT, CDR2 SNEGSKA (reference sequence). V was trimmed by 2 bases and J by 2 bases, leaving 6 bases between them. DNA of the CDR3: TGCAGTGCTAGACGAACTAACACTGAAGCTTTCTTT. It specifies CSARRTNTEAFF.

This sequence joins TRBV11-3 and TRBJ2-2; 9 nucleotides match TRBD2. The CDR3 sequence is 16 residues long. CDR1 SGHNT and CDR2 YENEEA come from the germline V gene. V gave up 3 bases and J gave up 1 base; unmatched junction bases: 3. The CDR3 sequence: CASSLGTSMNTGELFF. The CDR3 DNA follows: TGTGCCAGCAGCTTGGGGACTAGCATGAACACCGGGGAGCTGTTTTTT.

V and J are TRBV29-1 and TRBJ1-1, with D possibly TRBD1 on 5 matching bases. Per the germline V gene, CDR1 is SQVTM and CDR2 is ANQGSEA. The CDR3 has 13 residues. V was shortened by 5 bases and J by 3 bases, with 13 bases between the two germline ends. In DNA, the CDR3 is TGCAGCGTTCGACCACAGGAAGACACTGAAGCTTTCTTT. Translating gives CSVRPQEDTEAFF. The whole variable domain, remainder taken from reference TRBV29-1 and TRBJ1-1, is SAVISQKPSRDICQRGTSLTIQCQVDSQVTMMFWYRQQPGQSLTLIATANQGSEATYESGFVIDKFPISRPNLTFSTLTVSNMSPEDSSIYLCSVRPQEDTEAFFGQGTRLTVV.

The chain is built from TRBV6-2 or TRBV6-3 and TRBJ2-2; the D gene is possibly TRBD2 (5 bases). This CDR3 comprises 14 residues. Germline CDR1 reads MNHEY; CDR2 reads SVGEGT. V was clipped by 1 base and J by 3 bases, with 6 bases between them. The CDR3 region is CASSYWTDTGELFF. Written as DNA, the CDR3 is TGTGCCAGCAGTTACTGGACTGACACCGGGGAGCTGTTTTTT.

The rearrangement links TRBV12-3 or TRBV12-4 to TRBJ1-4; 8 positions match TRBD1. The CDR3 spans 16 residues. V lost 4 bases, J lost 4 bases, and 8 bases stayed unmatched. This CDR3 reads CASSSRGQAGNEKLFF. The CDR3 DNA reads TGTGCCAGCAGTTCCCGGGGACAGGCGGGTAATGAAAAACTGTTTTTT.

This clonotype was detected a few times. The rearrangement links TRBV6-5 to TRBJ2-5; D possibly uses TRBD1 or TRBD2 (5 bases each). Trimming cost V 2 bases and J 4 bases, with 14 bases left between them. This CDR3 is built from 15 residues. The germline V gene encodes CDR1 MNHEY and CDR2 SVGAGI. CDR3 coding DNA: TGTGCCAGCAGTTACCCCCCTGGGACGGTAGAGACCCAGTACTTC. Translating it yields CASSYPPGTVETQYF.

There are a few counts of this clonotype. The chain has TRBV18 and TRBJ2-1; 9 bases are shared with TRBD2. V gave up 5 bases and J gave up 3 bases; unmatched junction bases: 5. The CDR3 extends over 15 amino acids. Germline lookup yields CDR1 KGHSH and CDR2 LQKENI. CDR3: CASSISSGVYNEQFF. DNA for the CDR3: TGTGCCAGCTCAATATCTAGCGGGGTCTACAATGAGCAGTTCTTC.

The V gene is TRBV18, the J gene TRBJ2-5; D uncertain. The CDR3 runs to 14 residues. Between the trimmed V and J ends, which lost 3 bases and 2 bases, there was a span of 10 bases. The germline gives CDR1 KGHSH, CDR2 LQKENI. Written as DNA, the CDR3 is TGTGCCAGCTCACCCTTCATAGGACAAGAGACCCAGTACTTC. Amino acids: CASSPFIGQETQYF.

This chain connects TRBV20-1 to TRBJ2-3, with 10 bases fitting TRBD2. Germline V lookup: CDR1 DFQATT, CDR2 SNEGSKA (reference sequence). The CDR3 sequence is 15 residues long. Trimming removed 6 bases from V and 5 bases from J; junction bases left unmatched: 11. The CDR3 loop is CSAPHSGGRLDTQYF. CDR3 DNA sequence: TGCAGTGCCCCTCATAGCGGGGGGCGGTTAGATACGCAGTATTTT.

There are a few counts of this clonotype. DNA of the CDR3: TGCGCCAGCAGCCAAGATGGGGGACCGGGCAATGAGCAGTTCTTC. Protein: CASSQDGGPGNEQFF. The chain links TRBV4-1 to TRBJ2-1, with D perhaps matching TRBD1 or TRBD2 (5 bases each). This CDR3 spans 15 amino acids. Between the trimmed V and J ends, which lost 0 bases and 6 bases, there was a span of 12 bases. Germline assignment: CDR1 MGHRA and CDR2 YSYEKL.

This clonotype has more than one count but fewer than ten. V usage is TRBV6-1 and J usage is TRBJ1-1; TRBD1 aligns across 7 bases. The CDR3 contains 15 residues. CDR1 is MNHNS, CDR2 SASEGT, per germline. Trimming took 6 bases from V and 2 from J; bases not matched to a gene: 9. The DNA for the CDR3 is TGTGCCAGCAGCCTTACCGGGACAGCCAACACTGAAGCTTTCTTT. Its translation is CASSLTGTANTEAFF.

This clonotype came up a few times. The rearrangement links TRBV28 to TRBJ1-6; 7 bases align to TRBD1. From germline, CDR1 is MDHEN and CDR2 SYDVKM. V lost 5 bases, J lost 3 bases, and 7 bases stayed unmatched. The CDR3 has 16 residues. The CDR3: CASSPLRTGYNSPLHF. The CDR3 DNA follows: TGTGCCAGCAGTCCACTTAGGACAGGCTATAATTCACCCCTCCACTTT.

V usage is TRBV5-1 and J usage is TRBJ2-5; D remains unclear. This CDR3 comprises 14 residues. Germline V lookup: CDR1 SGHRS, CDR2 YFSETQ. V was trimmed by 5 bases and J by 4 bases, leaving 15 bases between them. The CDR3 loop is CASSPLWGTETQYF. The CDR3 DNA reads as TGCGCCAGCAGTCCCCTTTGGGGTACAGAGACCCAGTACTTC.

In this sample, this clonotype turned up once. The CDR3 coding sequence is TGTGCCAGCAGTGATCGGGGACAATGGACTGAAGCTTTCTTT. Amino acid sequence: CASSDRGQWTEAFF. The J gene is TRBJ1-1, the V gene TRBV2, with TRBD1 as a possible D gene (6 bases). Deletions cut 3 bases from V and 5 bases from J, with 13 bases between. The germline V gene encodes CDR1 SNHLY and CDR2 FYNNEI. This CDR3 is 14 amino acids long.

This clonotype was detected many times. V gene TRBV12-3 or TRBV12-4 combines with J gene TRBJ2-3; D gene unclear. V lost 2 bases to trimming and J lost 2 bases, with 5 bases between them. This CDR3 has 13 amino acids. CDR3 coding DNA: TGTGCCAGCAGTTTAAGGCTCACAGATACGCAGTATTTT. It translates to CASSLRLTDTQYF.

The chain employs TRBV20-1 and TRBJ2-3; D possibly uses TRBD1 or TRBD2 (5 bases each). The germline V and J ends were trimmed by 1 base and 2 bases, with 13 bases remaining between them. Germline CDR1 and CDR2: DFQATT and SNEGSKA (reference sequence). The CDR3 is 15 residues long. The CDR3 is CSARVIGTNTDTQYF. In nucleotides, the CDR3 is TGCAGTGCTAGAGTGATCGGGACCAACACAGATACGCAGTATTTT.